The next 5 T cell receptor beta chains were all read from a single sample in a study of type 1 regulatory T cells (TCRdb year 2021). Sequencing took place on an Illumina MiSeq. TCRdb took the public reads, trimmed them with fastp at Q25, ran MiXCR for clone calling and kept in-frame beta chains. Every distinct CDR3 protein forms one entry, paired with its most common genes and DNA. The sample profile shows 55,000 to 65,000 distinct CDR3 sequences; roughly two thirds of them were found once. Roughly 1.9% of the sample is held by the ten biggest clonotypes. The antigens these receptors bind are not known. Input material: cultured non-Tr1 T cells, either the whole culture or a sorted T cell fraction (not recorded which). What the cell subset or site label conveys for this sample: non-Tr1 population from the T-allo10 product. The receptor source for this set is a human donor in good health.

The genes are TRBV20-1 and TRBJ1-2; D might be TRBD1 (5 bases). The CDR3 consists of 13 residues. Germline CDR1 and CDR2: DFQATT and SNEGSKA (reference sequence). V shed 3 bases and J shed 4 bases, with 12 bases lying between them. The DNA of the CDR3 is TGCAGTGCTAGCCCCGGGGGGAGCTATGGCTACACCTTC. Its protein is CSASPGGSYGYTF.

The rearrangement links TRBV18 to TRBJ1-2; D not certain. Germline V gene lookup returns CDR1 KGHSH and CDR2 LQKENI. The CDR3 sequence is 13 residues long. Deletions cut 3 bases from V and 6 bases from J, with 11 bases between. CDR3 residues: CASSPRSGDGYTF. CDR3 coding DNA: TGTGCCAGCTCACCGCGTTCCGGGGATGGCTACACCTTC. Filled out from reference TRBV18 and TRBJ1-2, the complete variable domain reads NAGVMQNPRHLVRRRGQEARLRCSPMKGHSHVYWYRQLPEEGLKFMVYLQKENIIDESGMPKERFSAEFPKEGPSILRIQQVVRGDSAAYFCASSPRSGDGYTFGSGTRLTVV.

This clonotype was found a few times. The chain links TRBV4-1 to TRBJ2-5; D assignment may be TRBD1 or TRBD2 (6 bases each). Germline-derived CDR1 and CDR2 are MGHRA and YSYEKL. V dropped 1 base and J dropped 5 bases, with 14 bases sitting between them. This CDR3 contains 15 residues. CDR3 sequence: CASSQGWGAQETQYF. The CDR3 region has the DNA TGCGCCAGCAGCCAAGGCTGGGGGGCACAGGAGACCCAGTACTTC.

This rearrangement joins TRBV5-1 to TRBJ2-5, with 7 bases fitting TRBD1. Germline trimming cut 4 bases from V and 1 base from J; bases unmatched to any gene: 4. The CDR3 contains 14 residues. The germline V gene encodes CDR1 SGHRS and CDR2 YFSETQ. For the CDR3, the DNA is TGCGCCAGCAGCACGGGACAGCTCCAAGAGACCCAGTACTTC. It translates to CASSTGQLQETQYF.

The chain couples TRBV7-2 to TRBJ2-2; 7 nucleotides agree with TRBD2. CDR1 is SGHTA and CDR2 is FQGNSA in the germline V gene. V shed 5 bases, J shed 4 bases, and the junction held 4 bases outside the gene matches. CDR3 length equals 14 residues. CDR3 nucleotides: TGTGCCAGCAGCCCGGGACTATCCACCGGGGAGCTGTTTTTT. Translating it yields CASSPGLSTGELFF.